This TCR beta chain appears in the sequencing data of a study of identical twins. Study findings and constraints: Invariant MAIT and iNKT cells may have partly biased zero-insertion analyses.

A note on this clonotype: Its antigen is currently unknown.

The V and J ends lost 5 bases and 5 bases respectively, with 18 bases between them. This CDR3 has 15 residues. Per the germline V gene, CDR1 is SEHNR and CDR2 is FQNEAQ (reference sequence). The authors used template switching to add a universal primer site and gave cDNA unique molecular identifiers. Via MiXCR, TCRdb re-called the 5' RACE reads, giving one row per CDR3 protein. The table shows around 340,000 distinct CDR3 sequences, with 12% occurring only once. This sample also belongs to another study, concerning yellow fever vaccine responses in identical twins.

This chain uses TRBV7-9 with TRBJ2-5, with a possible D match to TRBD1 (6 bases). This receptor was identified in a woman younger than 30 in good health. The specimen was CD8+ T cells sorted from blood. The CDR3 reads CASSPQQGGRETQYF. CDR3 bases: TGTGCCAGCAGCCCCCAACAGGGCGGTCGGGAGACCCAGTACTTC.